This note documents a single T cell receptor (beta chain) sequence. CD45RO negativity and positive selection for CCR7 defined naive CD8 cells, a population that excluded terminally differentiated effector memory CD45RA+ cells. V was trimmed by 1 base and J by 3 bases, leaving 18 bases between them. This CDR3 region has 17 residues. Germline CDR1 LGHNA, CDR2 YNFKEQ. These data originate in a study of shared clonotypes between healthy human individuals. TCRdb keeps only in-frame clones here, not all; method: immunoSEQ multiplex PCR. The repertoire includes around 1,900,000 clones, 80% to 95% of them detected once, and about 1.7% sits in the top ten.

The sequence was obtained from a man aged 18 to 30 in good health. Some clones in this sample may be carry-over from other donors' samples. The chain joins TRBV4-2 to TRBJ1-1; D call uncertain. The source material was naive CD8+ T cells from PBMCs. CDR3: CASSQGSLVLVDTEAFF. CDR3 nucleotide sequence: TGTGCCAGCAGCCAAGGTTCTTTAGTACTGGTGGACACTGAAGCTTTCTTT.